This T cell receptor beta chain was observed in a study of graft-versus-host responses after intestinal transplantation. As for the study in general: Recipients had transplants, and these were multivisceral, liver-intestinal, or isolated intestinal. Every recipient underwent anti-thymocyte globulin induction, then tacrolimus and steroids for roughly 3 years. Whole-study findings and limits: GvH clone levels peaked in circulation, and this peak was associated with early post-transplant HvG declines.

About this clone: Its antigen is currently unknown.

Germline values: CDR1 MNHNS, CDR2 SASEGT. With V trimmed by 6 bases and J by 8 bases, 10 bases remained unmatched. The CDR3 contains 15 residues. Sequencing was performed with immunoSEQ multiplex PCR; in TCRdb, only in-frame clones are kept and a portion is missing. Of over 85,000 clones listed, over 85% are singletons. This TCR derives from a human donor who received an intestinal transplant. The chain uses TRBV6-1 and TRBJ2-1; 10 positions match TRBD2. Sequenced here: unstimulated CD8+ T cells sorted from spleen or lymph node cells, sampled before intestinal transplant. The CDR3 is CASSLRLAGVDEQFF. The CDR3 nucleotides are TGTGCCAGCAGCCTACGCCTAGCGGGAGTCGATGAGCAGTTCTTC.